This entry describes one T cell receptor (beta chain). Its antigen is unknown. The sample originates from a study of response to subunit inactivated influenza vaccine. Study-level points and caveats: New T cells are recruited in small numbers by each seasonal influenza vaccination, according to the authors' suggestion.

TCRdb redid the calling of the RT-PCR reads with MiXCR, one entry per CDR3 protein. The top ten clones hold roughly 11% of a sample with about 700,000 distinct CDR3 sequences, around 14% of them seen once. There are 18 residues in the CDR3. V lost 4 bases and J lost 5; bases outside the gene matches: 17. CDR1 and CDR2 (germline): MGHRA, YSYEKL. This receptor was taken from a man aged 45 to 65 who received an inactivated influenza vaccine. The V and J genes are TRBV4-1 and TRBJ1-1, with TRBD1 matching 9 bases. Sequenced material: PBMCs from blood, taken 12 days after vaccination. CDR3 sequence reads: CASSPATGGAGVGTEAFF. The CDR3 DNA follows: TGCGCCAGCAGCCCGGCTACAGGGGGCGCGGGTGTTGGGACTGAAGCTTTCTTT.